A selection of T cell receptor beta chains follows, all from one sample in a study of blood T cell repertoires in COVID-19. Profiled with immunoSEQ multiplex PCR; TCRdb holds only in-frame clones, not every one. The sample consists of some 99,000 clones, 65% to 85% of them appearing once. Source material: peripheral blood. The receptors originated from a woman over 75 with acute or convalescent COVID-19. Both conserved end residues are part of each CDR3. D genes are given only for firm matches. A clone size is listed for some rows: how often the clone was seen (once, few, many), or a class if it is expanded.

V: TRBV7-2; J: TRBJ2-3; D: TRBD2; size: once; CDR3: CASSPRIAGATDTQYF; DNA: TGTGCCAGCAGCCCCAGAATAGCGGGGGCCACAGATACGCAGTATTTT
V: TRBV28; J: TRBJ1-6; D: NA; size: NA; CDR3: CASSTQVRSPLHF; DNA: TGTGCCAGCAGTACTCAGGTTAGGTCACCCCTCCACTTT
V: TRBV13; J: TRBJ1-5; D: NA; size: NA; CDR3: CASSQQGRSQPQHF; DNA: TGTGCCAGCAGCCAACAGGGTAGGAGTCAGCCCCAGCATTTT
V: TRBV27; J: TRBJ2-2; D: TRBD1; size: NA; CDR3: CASSLQGARSGELFF; DNA: TGTGCCAGCAGTTTACAGGGGGCGCGATCCGGGGAGCTGTTTTTT
V: TRBV28; J: TRBJ1-2; D: TRBD1; size: NA; CDR3: CASRRTGSYGYTF; DNA: TGTGCCAGCAGGAGGACAGGGAGCTATGGCTACACCTTC
V: TRBV27; J: TRBJ2-2; D: NA; size: NA; CDR3: CASSLAGLKLGAGELFF; DNA: TGTGCCAGCAGTTTGGCCGGACTGAAGCTTGGGGCCGGGGAGCTGTTTTTT
V: TRBV18; J: TRBJ2-3; D: NA; size: NA; CDR3: CASSPPGQGTDTQYF; DNA: TGTGCCAGCTCACCACCGGGGCAGGGAACAGATACGCAGTATTTT
V: TRBV4-2; J: TRBJ2-1; D: TRBD1; size: NA; CDR3: CASSLQGPSYNEQFF; DNA: TGTGCCAGCAGCCTACAGGGGCCATCCTACAATGAGCAGTTCTTC
V: TRBV7-8; J: TRBJ2-4; D: NA; size: few; CDR3: CASSLGWESKNIQYF; DNA: TGTGCCAGCAGCTTAGGTTGGGAGTCCAAAAACATTCAGTACTTC
V: TRBV19; J: TRBJ2-1; D: TRBD2; size: NA; CDR3: CASSIASGGAYNEQFF; DNA: TGTGCCAGTAGTATCGCCAGCGGGGGGGCCTACAATGAGCAGTTCTTC
V: TRBV6-1; J: TRBJ1-5; D: NA; size: NA; CDR3: CASSESLGAGQPQHF; DNA: TGTGCCAGCAGTGAAAGTCTGGGAGCAGGACAGCCCCAGCATTTT
V: TRBV28; J: TRBJ1-2; D: NA; size: NA; CDR3: CASSFVRQSYGYTF; DNA: TGTGCCAGCAGTTTCGTCAGACAGTCCTATGGCTACACCTTC
V: TRBV5-4; J: TRBJ1-3; D: NA; size: NA; CDR3: CASSLVRGGSPGNTIYF; DNA: TGTGCCAGCAGCTTGGTACGTGGAGGGAGTCCTGGAAACACCATATATTTT
V: TRBV5-5; J: TRBJ2-6; D: NA; size: NA; CDR3: CASSLTESSGANVLTF; DNA: TGTGCCAGCAGCTTGACAGAGAGCTCTGGGGCCAACGTCCTGACTTTC
V: TRBV5-8; J: TRBJ2-1; D: NA; size: NA; CDR3: CASSPRVYNEQFF; DNA: TGTGCCAGCAGCCCGCGGGTCTACAATGAGCAGTTCTTC
V: TRBV6-5; J: TRBJ1-1; D: TRBD1; size: NA; CDR3: CASLDRRGHTEAFF; DNA: TGTGCCAGCTTGGACAGGAGAGGCCACACTGAAGCTTTCTTT
V: TRBV3-1/TRBV3-2; J: TRBJ1-2; D: TRBD1; size: few; CDR3: CASSRATGDVYGYTF; DNA: TGTGCCAGCAGTCGCGCGACAGGGGATGTCTATGGCTACACCTTC
V: TRBV19; J: TRBJ2-5; D: TRBD1; size: many; CDR3: CASSRTGAPGETQYF; DNA: TGTGCCAGTAGTAGGACAGGGGCCCCTGGAGAGACCCAGTACTTC
V: TRBV9; J: TRBJ2-5; D: NA; size: NA; CDR3: CASSVGGGARVETQYF; DNA: TGTGCCAGCAGCGTAGGTGGGGGGGCGCGGGTAGAGACCCAGTACTTC
V: TRBV10-3; J: TRBJ1-6; D: NA; size: NA; CDR3: CAISESFAGEPLHF; DNA: TGTGCCATCAGTGAGTCGTTTGCAGGTGAACCCCTCCACTTT
V: TRBV4-3; J: TRBJ1-6; D: NA; size: NA; CDR3: CASSQSAGFSPLHF; DNA: TGCGCCAGCAGCCAATCCGCGGGATTTTCACCCCTCCACTTT
V: TRBV11-2; J: TRBJ1-2; D: NA; size: NA; CDR3: CASSQTSPSGYTF; DNA: TGTGCCAGCAGTCAAACCTCTCCTAGCGGCTACACCTTC
V: TRBV12-3/TRBV12-4; J: TRBJ2-2; D: NA; size: NA; CDR3: CASRLDGGELFF; DNA: TGTGCCAGCAGATTAGACGGGGGGGAGCTGTTTTTT
V: TRBV28; J: TRBJ1-5; D: NA; size: NA; CDR3: CASSLSRYQPQHF; DNA: TGTGCCAGCAGTTTAAGCAGGTATCAGCCCCAGCATTTT
V: TRBV5-4; J: TRBJ2-2; D: TRBD1; size: NA; CDR3: CASLGTGPGELFF; DNA: TGTGCCAGCTTAGGGACAGGACCCGGGGAGCTGTTTTTT
V: TRBV9; J: TRBJ1-1; D: NA; size: NA; CDR3: CASSPSTTEAFF; DNA: TGTGCCAGCAGCCCCTCTACTACTGAAGCTTTCTTT
V: TRBV6-2/TRBV6-3; J: TRBJ2-1; D: TRBD2; size: few; CDR3: CASSYGRRGGQNEQFF; DNA: TGTGCCAGCAGTTACGGGCGGCGGGGGGGCCAAAATGAGCAGTTCTTC
V: TRBV18; J: TRBJ1-6; D: TRBD1; size: NA; CDR3: CASTRDSRSPLHF; DNA: TGTGCCAGCACACGGGACAGCAGATCACCCCTCCACTTT
V: TRBV5-1; J: TRBJ2-3; D: NA; size: once; CDR3: CASSLGEPTDTQYF; DNA: TGCGCCAGCAGCTTGGGGGAGCCCACAGATACGCAGTATTTT
V: TRBV27; J: TRBJ1-6; D: TRBD1; size: NA; CDR3: CASSFLGQESSPLHF; DNA: TGTGCCAGCAGTTTCCTGGGACAGGAAAGTTCACCCCTCCACTTT
V: TRBV10-3; J: TRBJ1-2; D: NA; size: NA; CDR3: CAISAQQNYGYTF; DNA: TGTGCCATCAGTGCACAACAAAACTATGGCTACACCTTC
V: TRBV2; J: TRBJ1-2; D: TRBD1; size: many; CDR3: CAGRMGGQDYGYTF; DNA: TGTGCCGGACGAATGGGGGGACAGGACTATGGCTACACCTTC
V: TRBV6-5; J: TRBJ2-1; D: NA; size: few; CDR3: CASSWRAREQFF; DNA: TGTGCCAGCAGTTGGAGGGCGCGTGAGCAGTTCTTC
V: TRBV4-3; J: TRBJ2-1; D: NA; size: NA; CDR3: CASSQGSSGVNEQFF; DNA: TGCGCCAGCAGCCAGGGGTCCTCAGGGGTCAATGAGCAGTTCTTC
V: TRBV28; J: TRBJ1-1; D: NA; size: NA; CDR3: CASSLWGEGAVNTEAFF; DNA: TGTGCCAGCAGTTTATGGGGGGAGGGAGCGGTGAACACTGAAGCTTTCTTT
V: TRBV7-9; J: TRBJ2-3; D: NA; size: NA; CDR3: CASSSGQGPTDTQYF; DNA: TGTGCCAGCAGCTCCGGACAAGGACCCACAGATACGCAGTATTTT
V: TRBV6-1; J: TRBJ1-3; D: NA; size: NA; CDR3: CASSVPMRASSGNTIYF; DNA: TGTGCCAGCAGTGTCCCTATGAGGGCGTCCTCTGGAAACACCATATATTTT
V: TRBV4-3; J: TRBJ1-4; D: TRBD1; size: NA; CDR3: CASSQGTGGGEKLFF; DNA: TGCGCCAGCAGCCAAGGGACAGGGGGCGGTGAAAAACTGTTTTTT
V: TRBV28; J: TRBJ1-3; D: TRBD1; size: NA; CDR3: CASSPGQGSWGSGNTIYF; DNA: TGTGCCAGCAGCCCGGGACAGGGGAGTTGGGGCTCTGGAAACACCATATATTTT
V: TRBV9; J: TRBJ2-3; D: TRBD2; size: once; CDR3: CASSVAGASGGLSDTQYF; DNA: TGTGCCAGCAGCGTAGCTGGGGCTAGCGGGGGTCTGTCAGATACGCAGTATTTT
V: TRBV7-2; J: TRBJ1-5; D: TRBD1; size: NA; CDR3: CASSSGTGGDQPQHF; DNA: TGTGCCAGCAGCTCCGGGACAGGGGGCGATCAGCCCCAGCATTTT
V: TRBV7-9; J: TRBJ1-1; D: NA; size: NA; CDR3: CASSLMGARPEAFF; DNA: TGTGCCAGCAGCTTAATGGGGGCTCGGCCTGAAGCTTTCTTT
V: TRBV5-6; J: TRBJ1-6; D: NA; size: NA; CDR3: CASSSIRRGSSYNSPLHF; DNA: TGTGCCAGCAGCTCTATCCGAAGGGGCAGCTCCTATAATTCACCCCTCCACTTT
V: TRBV3-1/TRBV3-2; J: TRBJ1-3; D: NA; size: NA; CDR3: CASSQSEVGNTIYF; DNA: TGTGCCAGCAGCCAAAGCGAGGTCGGAAACACCATATATTTT
V: TRBV18; J: TRBJ1-5; D: NA; size: NA; CDR3: CASSPGRISNQPQHF; DNA: TGTGCCAGCTCACCAGGCAGGATCAGCAATCAGCCCCAGCATTTT
V: TRBV7-2; J: TRBJ2-5; D: NA; size: NA; CDR3: CASSLQARETQYF; DNA: TGTGCCAGCAGCTTACAAGCGAGAGAGACCCAGTACTTC
V: TRBV28; J: TRBJ2-7; D: TRBD2; size: NA; CDR3: CASRSRGAGDVEQYF; DNA: TGTGCCAGCAGATCCCGAGGTGCGGGGGATGTCGAGCAGTACTTC
V: TRBV3-1/TRBV3-2; J: TRBJ2-7; D: TRBD1; size: NA; CDR3: CASSQPDTGGEQYF; DNA: TGTGCCAGCAGCCAACCAGATACAGGGGGGGAGCAGTACTTC
V: TRBV7-2; J: TRBJ1-6; D: TRBD1; size: NA; CDR3: CASSPPTGFDSPLHF; DNA: TGTGCCAGCAGCCCGCCGACAGGGTTCGATTCACCCCTCCACTTT
V: TRBV6-5; J: TRBJ1-1; D: NA; size: once; CDR3: CASSYQGMAEAFF; DNA: TGTGCCAGCAGTTATCAGGGAATGGCTGAAGCTTTCTTT
V: TRBV10-3; J: TRBJ1-1; D: TRBD1; size: NA; CDR3: CAIRDRRNEAFF; DNA: TGTGCCATTAGGGACAGGAGAAATGAAGCTTTCTTT
V: TRBV19; J: TRBJ1-5; D: TRBD1; size: NA; CDR3: CASSSRGQGAKPQHF; DNA: TGTGCCAGTAGTAGCCGCGGACAGGGGGCAAAGCCCCAGCATTTT
V: TRBV4-3; J: TRBJ1-4; D: NA; size: NA; CDR3: CASSQVGANEKLFF; DNA: TGCGCCAGCAGCCAAGTAGGGGCCAATGAAAAACTGTTTTTT
V: TRBV5-1; J: TRBJ2-2; D: TRBD2; size: NA; CDR3: CASSWTPTSGGATGELFF; DNA: TGCGCCAGCAGCTGGACGCCGACTAGCGGGGGGGCCACCGGGGAGCTGTTTTTT
V: TRBV9; J: TRBJ2-1; D: TRBD2; size: NA; CDR3: CASSVVSGGLNYNEQFF; DNA: TGTGCCAGCAGCGTAGTTAGCGGGGGGCTAAATTACAATGAGCAGTTCTTC
V: TRBV28; J: TRBJ1-2; D: TRBD1; size: NA; CDR3: CASSLNEPGQGLSYTF; DNA: TGTGCCAGCAGTTTAAACGAACCGGGACAGGGATTGAGCTACACCTTC
V: TRBV19; J: TRBJ2-7; D: TRBD1; size: NA; CDR3: CASSRPGQSSYEQYF; DNA: TGTGCCAGTAGTCGGCCGGGACAGTCCTCCTACGAGCAGTACTTC
V: TRBV20-1; J: TRBJ1-1; D: NA; size: NA; CDR3: CSASGESRREAFF; DNA: TGCAGTGCTAGTGGGGAGTCTAGGAGAGAAGCTTTCTTT
V: TRBV27; J: TRBJ1-6; D: TRBD1; size: NA; CDR3: CASRRSGQGIFSPLHF; DNA: TGTGCCAGCAGGAGAAGTGGACAGGGGATTTTTTCACCCCTCCACTTT
V: TRBV9; J: TRBJ1-1; D: TRBD1; size: few; CDR3: CASSRGQGQAFF; DNA: TGTGCCAGCAGCAGGGGACAGGGACAAGCTTTCTTT